This T cell receptor (beta chain) was identified in a study of T cells in Graves' hyperthyroidism and ophthalmopathy. RNA transcripts were the template for amplifying TCR beta CDR3 regions. Using the HTBI primer set, a first-round RT-PCR was run on the TCR CDR3. One entry per CDR3 protein results from TCRdb running MiXCR on the multiplex PCR reads. The sample yields around 490,000 distinct CDR3 sequences, just under 20% seen once. This clonotype was seen only a few times. The CDR3 has 15 residues. Germline trimming cut 3 bases from V and 5 bases from J; bases unmatched to any gene: 6. The germline gives CDR1 SGHRS, CDR2 YFSETQ.

J is TRBJ2-5 and V is TRBV5-1; 11 nucleotides line up with TRBD1. This sequence was found in a man aged 35-49 years with Graves' ophthalmopathy. Sequenced material: blood. The CDR3 loop is CASSYGDRGAETQYF. CDR3 DNA sequence: TGCGCCAGCAGCTATGGGGACAGGGGGGCGGAGACCCAGTACTTC.